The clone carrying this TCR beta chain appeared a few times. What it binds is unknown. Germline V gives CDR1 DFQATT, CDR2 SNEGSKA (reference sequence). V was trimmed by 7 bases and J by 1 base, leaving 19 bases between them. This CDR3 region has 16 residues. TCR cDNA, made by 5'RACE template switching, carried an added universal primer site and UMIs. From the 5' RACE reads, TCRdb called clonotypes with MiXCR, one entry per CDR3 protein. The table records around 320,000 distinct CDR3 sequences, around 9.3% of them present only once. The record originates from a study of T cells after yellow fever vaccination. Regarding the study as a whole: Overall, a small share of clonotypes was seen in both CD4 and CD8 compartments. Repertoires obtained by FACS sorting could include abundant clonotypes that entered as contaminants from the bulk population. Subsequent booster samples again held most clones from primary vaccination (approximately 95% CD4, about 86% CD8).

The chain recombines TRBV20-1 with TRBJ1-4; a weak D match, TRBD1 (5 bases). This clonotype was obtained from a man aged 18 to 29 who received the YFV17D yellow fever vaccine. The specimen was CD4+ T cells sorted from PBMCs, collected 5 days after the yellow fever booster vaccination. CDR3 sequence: CSVRAGRERTNEKLFF. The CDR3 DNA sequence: TGCAGTGTGAGGGCGGGCAGGGAAAGAACTAATGAAAAACTGTTTTTT.